The present TCR beta chain was sequenced within a study of T cells in Graves' hyperthyroidism and ophthalmopathy. Whole-study results and caveats: Most expanded thyroid clonotypes above 0.001 recurred in blood. Model output signaled ophthalmopathy a median about seven months ahead of onset.

The V gene lost 2 bases and the J gene lost 4 bases, with 11 bases spanning the gap. The CDR3 extends over 14 amino acids. The germline CDR1 and CDR2 sequences are SGHDN and FVKESK. What was amplified from RNA transcripts were TCR beta CDR3 regions. RT-PCR in the first round (using the HTBI primer set) targeted the TCR CDR3. In TCRdb, the multiplex PCR reads were re-called with MiXCR into one record per CDR3 protein. The table includes about 700,000 distinct CDR3 sequences, 45% detected once. In the case of this clonotype: The antigen remains unidentified.

The TCR sequence derives from an adult man with Graves' disease, either hyperthyroidism or ophthalmopathy (not recorded which). The chain has TRBV14 and TRBJ1-2; no reliable D call. Sequencing was performed on peripheral blood or thyroid tissue (not recorded which). CDR3 protein: CASSQKRPLYGYTF. DNA of the CDR3: TGTGCCAGCAGCCAAAAGAGGCCCCTCTATGGCTACACCTTC.